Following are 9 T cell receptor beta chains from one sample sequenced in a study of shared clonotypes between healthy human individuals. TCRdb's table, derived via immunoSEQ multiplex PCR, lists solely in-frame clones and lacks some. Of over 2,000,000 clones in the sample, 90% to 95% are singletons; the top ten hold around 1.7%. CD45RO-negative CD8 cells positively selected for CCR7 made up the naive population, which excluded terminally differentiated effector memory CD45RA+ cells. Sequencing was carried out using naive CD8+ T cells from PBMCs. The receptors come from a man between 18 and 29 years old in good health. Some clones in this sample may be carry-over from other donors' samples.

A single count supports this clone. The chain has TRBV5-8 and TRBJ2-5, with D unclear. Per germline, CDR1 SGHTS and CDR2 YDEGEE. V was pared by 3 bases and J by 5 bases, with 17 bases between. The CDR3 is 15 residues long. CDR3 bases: TGTGCCAGCAGCTCCCGGGTTGGCCTCTTGGAGACCCAGTACTTC. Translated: CASSSRVGLLETQYF.

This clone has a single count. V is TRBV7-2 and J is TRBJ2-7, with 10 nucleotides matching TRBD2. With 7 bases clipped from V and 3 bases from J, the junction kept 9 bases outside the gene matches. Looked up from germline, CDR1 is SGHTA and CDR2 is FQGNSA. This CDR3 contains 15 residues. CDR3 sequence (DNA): TGTGCCAGCATCGAAAGAGCGGGAGGGTACTACGAGCAGTACTTC. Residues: CASIERAGGYYEQYF.

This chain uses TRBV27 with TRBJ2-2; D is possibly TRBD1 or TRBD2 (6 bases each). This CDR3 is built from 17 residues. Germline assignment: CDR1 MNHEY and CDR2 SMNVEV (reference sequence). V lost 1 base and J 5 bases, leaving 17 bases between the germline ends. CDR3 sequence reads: CASSLWHGGQTTGELFF. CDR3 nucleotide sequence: TGTGCCAGCAGTTTATGGCATGGGGGGCAGACTACCGGGGAGCTGTTTTTT.

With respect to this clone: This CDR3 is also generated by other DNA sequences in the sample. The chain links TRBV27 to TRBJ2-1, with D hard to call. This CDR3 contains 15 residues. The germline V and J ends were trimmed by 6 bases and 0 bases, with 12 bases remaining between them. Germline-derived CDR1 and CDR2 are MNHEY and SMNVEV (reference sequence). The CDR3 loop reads CASSPGRSSYNEQFF. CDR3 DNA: TGTGCCAGCAGCCCGGGCAGAAGCTCCTACAATGAGCAGTTCTTC.

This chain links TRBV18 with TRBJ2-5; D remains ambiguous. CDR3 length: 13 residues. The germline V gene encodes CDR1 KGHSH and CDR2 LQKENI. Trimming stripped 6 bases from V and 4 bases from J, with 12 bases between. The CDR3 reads CASSQHRGETQYF. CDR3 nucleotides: TGTGCCAGCTCCCAACATAGAGGAGAGACCCAGTACTTC.

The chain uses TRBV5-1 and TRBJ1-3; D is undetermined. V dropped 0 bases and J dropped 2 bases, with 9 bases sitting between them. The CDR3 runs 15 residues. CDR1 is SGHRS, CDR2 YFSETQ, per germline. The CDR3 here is CASSLENLAGNTIYF. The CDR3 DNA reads TGCGCCAGCAGCTTGGAGAACTTAGCTGGAAACACCATATATTTT.

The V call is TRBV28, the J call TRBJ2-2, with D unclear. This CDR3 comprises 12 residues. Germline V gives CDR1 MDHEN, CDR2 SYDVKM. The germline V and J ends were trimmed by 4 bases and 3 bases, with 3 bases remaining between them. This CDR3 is CASSSYTGELFF. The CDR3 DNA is TGTGCCAGCAGTTCTTACACCGGGGAGCTGTTTTTT. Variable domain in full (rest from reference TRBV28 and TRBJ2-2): DVKVTQSSRYLVKRTGEKVFLECVQDMDHENMFWYRQDPGLGLRLIYFSYDVKMKEKGDIPEGYSVSREKKERFSLILESASTNQTSMYLCASSSYTGELFFGEGSRLTVL.

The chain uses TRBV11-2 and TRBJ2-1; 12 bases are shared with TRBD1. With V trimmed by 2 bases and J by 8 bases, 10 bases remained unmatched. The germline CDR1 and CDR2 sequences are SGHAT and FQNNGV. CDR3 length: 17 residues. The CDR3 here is CASSLYRGQGATDEQFF. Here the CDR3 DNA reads TGTGCCAGCAGCTTATATCGGGGACAGGGGGCTACCGATGAGCAGTTCTTC.

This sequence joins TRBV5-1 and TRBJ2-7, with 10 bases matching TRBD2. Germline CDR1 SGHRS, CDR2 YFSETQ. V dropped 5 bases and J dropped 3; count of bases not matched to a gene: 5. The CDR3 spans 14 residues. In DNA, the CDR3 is TGCGCCAGCAGGCTAGCGGGAGTAAGCTACGAGCAGTACTTC. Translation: CASRLAGVSYEQYF. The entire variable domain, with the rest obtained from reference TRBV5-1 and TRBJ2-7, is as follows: KAGVTQTPRYLIKTRGQQVTLSCSPISGHRSVSWYQQTPGQGLQFLFEYFSETQRNKGNFPGRFSGRQFSNSRSEMNVSTLELGDSALYLCASRLAGVSYEQYFGPGTRLTVT.